This T cell receptor beta chain originates from a study of OX40 agonist ivuxolimab in advanced cancers. Study context: Ivuxolimab, which is an agonistic anti-OX40 (CD134) antibody, was administered to the patients.

This clone occurred once. Profiled with immunoSEQ multiplex PCR; TCRdb holds only in-frame clones, not every one. The sample records about 100,000 clones, roughly 93% being singletons. The source of this sequence is an adult with an advanced solid tumor such as melanoma, head and neck, liver or kidney cancer. Sample: CD4+ or CD8+ T cells sorted from blood, taken in a trial of the OX40 agonist ivuxolimab.

Here the CDR3 reads CASSSQRTGNGYTF. The CDR3 nucleotides read TGTGCCAGCAGCTCCCAACGGACAGGAAATGGCTACACCTTC. The chain carries TRBV7-2 and TRBJ1-2; 7 bases are a match to TRBD1. In germline, CDR1 is SGHTA, CDR2 FQGNSA. V dropped 4 bases and J dropped 6; count of bases not matched to a gene: 8. The CDR3 runs 14 residues.